This T cell receptor (beta chain) was sequenced during a study of blood T cell repertoires in COVID-19 (dated by TCRdb to 2020 to 2022). Turning to the overall study: Samples from collaborators originated in the United States, Italy and Spain and spanned both the acute and convalescent phases of COVID-19. The material from the prospective study consisted of cDNA or gDNA derived from T cells, B-cell-depleted T cells, or PBMCs. Where HLA class I and class II types were available, the types were taken from metadata supplied by the sample provider, not from assay-based typing. A freely available public database, intended as a resource for researchers studying the immune response to SARS-CoV-2, is where the repertoires were released. Samples were obtained from the ongoing ImmuneRACE study (first 160 participants) and from some 1,200 subjects provided by 6 global collaborators. A de-identified subject ID, COVID-19 status, age in years and sex were almost always included in the sample metadata. Subjects who had been exposed to COVID-19, were actively infected with it, or had recovered from it provided the deeply sampled blood TCRbeta repertoires that made up the dataset.

In Seattle, one collaborating source enrolled patients while the infection was active and tracked those patients longitudinally over the course of disease. The collaborating institutions used their own protocols to collect whole blood in K2EDTA tubes. For TCRbeta analysis, collaborators shipped samples as frozen whole blood, isolated PBMCs, or DNA extracted from either of those sample types. The paper as a whole reports these results and caveats: The amount of clinical and demographic metadata varied by source and participant and was provided uncurated.

The CDR3 numbers 15 residues from cysteine through phenylalanine. Only the CDR3 portion is preserved as DNA: 45 bases, with reading frame beginning at the first base. The V end gives up 1 base and the J end 6 bases, leaving 4 bases in the junction not matched to a gene. CDR1 and CDR2 (SGHDT, YYEEEE) derive from the germline V gene. The immunoSEQ Assay, a bias-controlled multiplex PCR, was used to amplify TCRbeta CDR3 regions from genomic DNA. The authors' analysis ran thus. Within the assay, amplification of reference gene primers was used to estimate how many nucleated cells each sample contained. To quantify the absolute abundance of each unique TCRbeta CDR3 rearrangement, sequence reads were collapsed and filtered. For each sample, productive Simpson clonality was calculated by taking the square root of Simpson's diversity index across productive rearrangements. Drawn from immuneACCESS, this table holds only the in-frame rearrangements with V and J called that TCRdb kept. Clones are partly lost; checked studies trace under half to an unresolved V gene and leave the rest unexplained. V and J calls and clone size come straight from that table; D and trimming were deduced from the DNA. Within this sample are approximately 330,000 clones, with 90% of them counted one time only. The ten largest clones capture around 0.98% of the sample.

On this clone: The target of this receptor is not known. No base qualities exist here, and no much larger clone lies one base off it.

This TCR came from a woman aged 40 to 50 with COVID-19, enrolled during active disease. This chain joins TRBV5-6 to TRBJ1-4, with 9 bases in between that match TRBD1. The sequenced material came from peripheral blood. The nucleotide sequence is given as TGTGCCAGCAGCTTGAGGTGGACAGGGGATGAAAAACTGTTTTTT. It translates to CASSLRWTGDEKLFF.